This T cell receptor beta chain appears in the sequencing data of a study of beta chain features in type 1 diabetes. Study-level points and caveats: Shortening that was moderate but significant affected the TCRB CDR3s of Type 1 diabetes patients in all four CD4+ subsets.

Expressed TCRB transcripts were sequenced because the isolated RNA had all been reverse transcribed beforehand. An average approximately 4 million reads came from naive, central memory and regulatory T cell samples. The data were produced by immunoSEQ multiplex PCR, yet TCRdb's version contains in-frame clones alone and is incomplete. The top ten hold around 0.79% of the sample, which has some 140,000 clones, 7.5% to 9.5% seen once. Worth noting for this clone: Its matching antigen is unknown.

Specimen: central memory CD4+ T cells from blood. This receptor was taken from a man aged 30 to 39 with type 1 diabetes.

The CDR3 bases are TGTGCCAGTAGGAGGGGACAGCAGGGATCACCCCTCCACTTT. Amino acids: CASRRGQQGSPLHF. V usage is TRBV19 and J usage is TRBJ1-6; 7 nucleotides line up with TRBD1. This CDR3 spans 14 amino acids. Trimming cost V 6 bases and J 10 bases; bases outside gene matches: 9. In germline, CDR1 is LNHDA, CDR2 SQIVND (reference sequence).